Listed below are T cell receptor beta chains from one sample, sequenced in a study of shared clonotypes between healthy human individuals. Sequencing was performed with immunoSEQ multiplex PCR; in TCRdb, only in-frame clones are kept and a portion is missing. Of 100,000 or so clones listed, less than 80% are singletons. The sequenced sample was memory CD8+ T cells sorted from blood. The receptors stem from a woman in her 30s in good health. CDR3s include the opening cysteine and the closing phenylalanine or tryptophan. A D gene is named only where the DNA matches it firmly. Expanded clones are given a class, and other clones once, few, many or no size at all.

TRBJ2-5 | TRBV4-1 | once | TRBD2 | TGCGCCAGCAGCCAAGATTTGCGGGAGGGCCTCGAGACCCAGTACTTC | CASSQDLREGLETQYF
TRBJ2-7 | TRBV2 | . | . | TGTGCCAGCAATAGGGGGACAAGGAGCTCCTACGAGCAGTACTTC | CASNRGTRSSYEQYF
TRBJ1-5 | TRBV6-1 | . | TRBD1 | TGTGCCAGCCGTCGGGACAGGGCCTTCAATCAGCCCCAGCATTTT | CASRRDRAFNQPQHF
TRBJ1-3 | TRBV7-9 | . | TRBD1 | TGTGCCAGCAGCTTAGGGGACAGGCGCTACTCTGGAAACACCATATATTTT | CASSLGDRRYSGNTIYF
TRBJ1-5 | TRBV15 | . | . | TGTGCCACCAGCCCGAGGTCGAACCAGCCCCAGCATTTT | CATSPRSNQPQHF
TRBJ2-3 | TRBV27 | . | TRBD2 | TGTGCCAGCAGTCCCCAGACTAGCGGGACTGAAAATACGCAGTATTTT | CASSPQTSGTENTQYF
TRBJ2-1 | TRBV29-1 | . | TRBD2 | TGCAGCGGCCTACTAGCGCCGAGCTCCTACAATGAGCAGTTCTTC | CSGLLAPSSYNEQFF
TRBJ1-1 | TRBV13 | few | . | TGTGCCAGCAGCTTAGGGGGGGACGCCGGGACTGAAGCTTTCTTT | CASSLGGDAGTEAFF
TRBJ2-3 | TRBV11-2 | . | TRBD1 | TGTGCCAGCAGCCCCAACAGGGGCCCAGATACGCAGTATTTT | CASSPNRGPDTQYF
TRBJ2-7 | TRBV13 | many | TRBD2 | TGTGCCAGCAGCTCGCCCTTGGCGGGGGAGTCCTACGAGCAGTACTTC | CASSSPLAGESYEQYF
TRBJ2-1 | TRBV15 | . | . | TGTGCCACCAGCAGAGATCCGACACCGAGCTCCTACAATGAGCAGTTCTTC | CATSRDPTPSSYNEQFF
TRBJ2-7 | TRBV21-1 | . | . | TGTGCCAGCAGCACCCGTACTGACCACCCTTCCGAGCAGTACTTC | CASSTRTDHPSEQYF
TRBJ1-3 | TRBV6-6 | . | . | TGTGCCAGCAGTTATAGCCAGGTAGAAGGAAACACCATATATTTT | CASSYSQVEGNTIYF
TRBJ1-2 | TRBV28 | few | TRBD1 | TGTGCCAGCAGTTCCGGGACAGGGGAGGGCTATGGCTACACCTTC | CASSSGTGEGYGYTF
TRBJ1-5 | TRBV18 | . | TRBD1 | TGTGCCAGCTCAGCCGGGACAGGGAATCAGCCCCAGCATTTT | CASSAGTGNQPQHF
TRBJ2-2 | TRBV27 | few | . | TGTGCCAGCAGTTTACTCGGGAACACCGGGGAGCTGTTTTTT | CASSLLGNTGELFF
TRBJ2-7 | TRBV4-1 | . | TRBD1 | TGCGCCAGCAGCCGGGGCGCTTACAGGGGGCTCCACGAGCAGTACTTC | CASSRGAYRGLHEQYF
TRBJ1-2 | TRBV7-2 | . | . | TGTGCCAGCAGCCCACGTGGACAAGCCTACACCTTC | CASSPRGQAYTF
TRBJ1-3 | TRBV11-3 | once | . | TGTGCCAGCAGCAATCAGGGACTGCTAGGAAACACCATATATTTT | CASSNQGLLGNTIYF
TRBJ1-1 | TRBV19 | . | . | TGTGCCAGTAGTTTCCGGACGCGGGGCTACACTGAAGCTTTCTTT | CASSFRTRGYTEAFF
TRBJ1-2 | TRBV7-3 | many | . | TGTGCCAGCAGCTTGGAGGCGGGCTATGGCTACACCTTC | CASSLEAGYGYTF
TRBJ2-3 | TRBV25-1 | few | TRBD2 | TGTGCCAGCAGTGCCGAACTAGCGGGAGTTTCAGATACGCAGTATTTT | CASSAELAGVSDTQYF
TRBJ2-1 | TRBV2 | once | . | TGTGCCAGCAGTGAAGTAGTCCTCAGCTCCTACAATGAGCAGTTCTTC | CASSEVVLSSYNEQFF
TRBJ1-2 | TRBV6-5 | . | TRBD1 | TGTGCCAGCAGTTACACTGGGACAGCTTACTATGGCTACACCTTC | CASSYTGTAYYGYTF
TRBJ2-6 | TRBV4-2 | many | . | TGTGCCAGCAGCCAATCCGACAGTACTGGGGCCAACGTCCTGACTTTC | CASSQSDSTGANVLTF
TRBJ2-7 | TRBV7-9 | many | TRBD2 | TGTGCCAGCAGCTTTTCGGGAGGGCTGTACGAGCAGTACTTC | CASSFSGGLYEQYF
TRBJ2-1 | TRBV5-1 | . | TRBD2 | TGCGCCAGCAGCTTAACTAGCGGGAGCTACAATGAGCAGTTCTTC | CASSLTSGSYNEQFF
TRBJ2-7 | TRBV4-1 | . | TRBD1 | TGCGCCAGCAGCCGAGACAGGGGGCCCTACGAGCAGTACTTC | CASSRDRGPYEQYF
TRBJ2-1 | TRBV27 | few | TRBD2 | TGTGCCAGCAGTTTATCGGTACTAGCGGGAGTAACGAATGAGCAGTTCTTC | CASSLSVLAGVTNEQFF
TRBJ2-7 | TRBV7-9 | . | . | TGTGCCAGCAGTCACCCTATCTCCTACGAGCAGTACTTC | CASSHPISYEQYF
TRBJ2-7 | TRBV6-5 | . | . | TGTGCCAGCAGTTATCGTAGGGGCTCCTACGAGCAGTACTTC | CASSYRRGSYEQYF
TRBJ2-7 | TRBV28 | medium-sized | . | TGTGCCAGCAGTTCCCCTTTGGGGGGAGTTTACGAGCAGTACTTC | CASSSPLGGVYEQYF
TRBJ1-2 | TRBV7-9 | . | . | TGTGCCAGCAGCTTAGGAGCTTATGGCTACACCTTC | CASSLGAYGYTF
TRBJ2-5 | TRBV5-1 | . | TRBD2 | TGCGCCAGCAGCTGGAGACTAGCGGGAGAAGAGACCCAGTACTTC | CASSWRLAGEETQYF
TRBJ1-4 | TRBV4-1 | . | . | TGCGCCAGCAGCCAGGCCGGGACGTCAGTTAATGAAAAACTGTTTTTT | CASSQAGTSVNEKLFF
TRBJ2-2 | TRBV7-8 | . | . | TGTGCCAGCAGCCCAGGGGATATCTGGACCGGGGAGCTGTTTTTT | CASSPGDIWTGELFF
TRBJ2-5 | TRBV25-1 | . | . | TGTGCCAGCAGGGAGACAGCCCAAGAGACCCAGTACTTC | CASRETAQETQYF